The 16 T cell receptor beta chains listed next were all sequenced from one sample in a study of regulatory T cells in long-lasting Graves disease. Time point in this sample: newly diagnosed GD, antithyroid drugs for less than 3 months. The TCR library was made from RNA extracted from PBMCs. Building the TCR beta libraries relied on iRepertoire HTBI primers, and CDR3 regions underwent Arm-PCR. TCRdb reprocessed the multiplex PCR reads via MiXCR and lists one record per CDR3 protein. The sample carries approximately 400,000 distinct CDR3 sequences, 15% recorded once. These same records also appear under a second study, on T cells in Graves' hyperthyroidism and ophthalmopathy.

The sample was peripheral blood mononuclear cells (PBMCs), taken at new diagnosis, from a patient treated with antithyroid drugs. The receptors stem from a woman aged 25 to 45 with Graves disease.

This clonotype has only a few counts. The genes are TRBV5-6 and TRBJ2-7; possible D gene TRBD2, 6 bases. The CDR3 covers 15 residues. The V gene's germline CDR1 is SGHDT and CDR2 YYEEEE. Trimming shortened V by 2 bases and J by 6 bases, and 18 bases separated the two germline ends. The chain's CDR3 is CASSFDTVGAGEQYF. The CDR3, as DNA: TGTGCCAGCAGCTTCGATACCGTAGGAGCGGGCGAGCAGTACTTC. The variable domain in full, with the rest retrieved from reference TRBV5-6 and TRBJ2-7, is DAGVTQSPTHLIKTRGQQVTLRCSPKSGHDTVSWYQQALGQGPQFIFQYYEEEERQRGNFPDRFSGHQFPNYSSELNVNALLLGDSALYLCASSFDTVGAGEQYFGPGTRLTVT.

This clonotype was seen a few times. This rearrangement joins TRBV20-1 to TRBJ2-1; TRBD2 matches at 8 bases. V dropped 6 bases and J dropped 1; count of bases not matched to a gene: 11. Germline values: CDR1 DFQATT, CDR2 SNEGSKA (reference sequence). The CDR3 contains 16 residues. In DNA, the CDR3 is TGCAGTGCGTGGAGGCGGCGGGAGGTATCCTACAATGAGCAGTTCTTC. Translating it yields CSAWRRREVSYNEQFF.

This clonotype was detected ten times or more. The chain recombines TRBV12-3 or TRBV12-4 with TRBJ1-1; D might be TRBD1 (6 bases). Deletions cut 6 bases from V and 11 bases from J, with 10 bases between. There are 10 residues in the CDR3. The CDR3 bases are TGTGCCAGCAGGGGGGGGGCTGCTTTCTTT. Its translation: CASRGGAAFF.

There are a few counts of this clonotype. V and J are TRBV20-1 and TRBJ2-7; 13 bases align to TRBD2. Losses at the gene ends were 5 bases for V and 3 bases for J; bases not matched to a gene: 10. Germline CDR1 DFQATT, CDR2 SNEGSKA (reference sequence). The CDR3 has 16 residues. In DNA form, the CDR3 reads TGCAGTGCTGGCCGACTAGCGGGAGGAGGAGGCTACGAGCAGTACTTC. Protein: CSAGRLAGGGGYEQYF.

This clonotype appeared many times. The chain combines TRBV28 with TRBJ2-5; D unclear. The V and J ends lost 6 bases and 0 bases respectively, with 17 bases between them. Germline CDR1 and CDR2: MDHEN and SYDVKM. There are 16 residues in the CDR3. CDR3 amino acids: CASSLTDAAYQETQYF. The DNA for the CDR3 is TGTGCCAGCAGCTTGACGGATGCGGCGTACCAAGAGACCCAGTACTTC.

This clonotype was seen only a few times. Given a much more abundant clone one base away, this may be a read error. This chain connects TRBV20-1 to TRBJ2-1, with TRBD2 matching over 9 bases. With V trimmed by 5 bases and J by 13 bases, 18 bases remained unmatched. Germline lookup yields CDR1 DFQATT and CDR2 SNEGSKA (reference sequence). The CDR3 consists of 15 residues. The CDR3 DNA follows: TGCAGTGCTGGACCGCCGGGACTAGCTTTTGAGACCCAGTTCTTC. Its translation: CSAGPPGLAFETQFF.

As to this clonotype: A junction end diverges from the germline sequence, so it may reflect a read error. The chain has TRBV5-1 and TRBJ1-2, with D uncertain. Germline CDR1 SGHRS, CDR2 YFSETQ. The CDR3 runs to 15 residues. CDR3 DNA: TGTGCCAGCAGCTTGGCCGGCGGCAGGAACTATGGCTACACCTTC. Its translation is CASSLAGGRNYGYTF.

This clonotype has at least ten counts. The chain joins TRBV2 to TRBJ1-2; 10 positions match TRBD1. The germline V gene encodes CDR1 SNHLY and CDR2 FYNNEI. V lost 6 bases to trimming and J lost 5 bases; unmatched junction nucleotides: 9. The CDR3 length is 15 residues. CDR3 loop: CASRASTGGIYGYTF. The CDR3 DNA is TGTGCCAGCAGGGCCTCGACAGGGGGCATTTATGGCTACACCTTC.

J is TRBJ2-2 and V is TRBV6-2 or TRBV6-3; D remains unclear. V lost 5 bases to trimming and J lost 6 bases, with 16 bases between them. Germline CDR1 and CDR2: MNHEY and SVGEGT. The CDR3 contains 15 residues. CDR3 sequence (DNA): TGTGCCAGCAGTCCCCTGGGTAGTACCGCCGGGGAGCTGTTTTTT. This sequence encodes CASSPLGSTAGELFF.

This clonotype was seen just once. The rearrangement uses TRBV6-1 and TRBJ2-7; the match to TRBD2 covers 10 bases. Germline assignment: CDR1 MNHNS and CDR2 SASEGT. The CDR3 length is 14 residues. V lost 6 bases to trimming and J lost 0 bases; unmatched junction nucleotides: 2. CDR3 sequence (DNA): TGTGCCAGCAGACTAGCGGGGATCTCCTACGAGCAGTACTTC. This translates into CASRLAGISYEQYF.

The rearrangement uses TRBV29-1 and TRBJ2-1, with a possible D match to TRBD1 (6 bases). Between the trimmed V and J ends, which lost 0 bases and 5 bases, there was a span of 17 bases. The CDR3 is 16 residues long. Germline loops: CDR1 SQVTM, CDR2 ANQGSEA. CDR3 loop: CSVEDTWTDLNNEQFF. The CDR3 region has the DNA TGCAGCGTTGAAGATACATGGACAGACCTCAACAATGAGCAGTTCTTC.

This clonotype was counted at least ten times. The CDR3 loop reads CSAREAGQRNQPQHF. CDR3 in DNA: TGCAGTGCTAGAGAAGCGGGACAGAGAAATCAGCCCCAGCATTTT. The V gene is TRBV20-1, the J gene TRBJ1-5, with 7 bases that match TRBD1. The length of the CDR3 is 15 residues. The ends lost 0 bases at V and 4 bases at J; junction bases unmatched: 6. Germline values: CDR1 DFQATT, CDR2 SNEGSKA (reference sequence).

This clonotype was found many times. V is TRBV3-1 and J is TRBJ2-7; 8 bases fit TRBD2. V lost 4 bases, J lost 6 bases, and 5 bases stayed unmatched. The germline V gene encodes CDR1 LGHDT and CDR2 YNNKEL (reference sequence). The CDR3 is 13 residues long. DNA for the CDR3: TGTGCCAGCAGCCTCGGGACTAGAGCCGAGCAGTACTTC. The encoded protein is CASSLGTRAEQYF.

There are many counts of this clonotype. The chain couples TRBV30 to TRBJ2-1; tentatively, D is TRBD1 or TRBD2 (6 bases each). Germline V gene sequence: CDR1 GTSNPN, CDR2 SVGIG (reference sequence). The germline V and J ends were trimmed by 0 bases and 9 bases, with 21 bases remaining between them. The CDR3 is 16 residues long. CDR3 sequence: CAWSVLLGGIAGEQFF. CDR3 coding DNA: TGTGCCTGGAGTGTGCTGCTAGGGGGGATCGCGGGTGAGCAGTTCTTC.

This clonotype was detected many times. V gene TRBV28 combines with J gene TRBJ2-7, with a possible D match to TRBD2 (5 bases). Trimming removed 7 bases from V and 3 bases from J, with 19 bases in between. Looked up from germline, CDR1 is MDHEN and CDR2 is SYDVKM. The CDR3 spans 15 residues. The DNA of the CDR3 is TGTGCCAGCACCCCATTCGAACGACGGGGCTACGAGCAGTACTTC. Amino acids: CASTPFERRGYEQYF.

In its sample, this clonotype was seen many times. This chain uses TRBV5-1 with TRBJ1-5, with D unclear. From germline, CDR1 is SGHRS and CDR2 YFSETQ. Trimming stripped 0 bases from V and 9 bases from J, with 16 bases between. There are 15 residues in the CDR3. The CDR3 protein is CASSLGTDGLGPQHF. CDR3 sequence (DNA): TGCGCCAGCAGCTTGGGAACGGACGGCTTAGGGCCCCAGCATTTT.